The following is a T cell receptor beta chain sequence with its context. This entry belongs to a study of T cell responses to AZD1222 COVID-19 vaccine. V was cut by 4 bases and J by 3 bases, with 16 bases left in between. Germline V gene lookup returns CDR1 SGHRS and CDR2 YFSETQ. The CDR3 is 15 residues long. TCRdb keeps only in-frame clones here, not all; method: immunoSEQ multiplex PCR. The sample has 150,000 to 200,000 clones, roughly nine tenths seen once. The source material was peripheral blood, sampled 28 days after the second AZD1222 dose. V usage is TRBV5-1 and J usage is TRBJ1-1, with D perhaps TRBD1 (5 bases). This clonotype was obtained from an adult who received the AZD1222 COVID-19 vaccine. The CDR3 region is CASSDPREADTEAFF. The CDR3 DNA sequence: TGCGCCAGCAGCGACCCCAGGGAGGCGGACACTGAAGCTTTCTTT.